This T cell receptor beta chain derives from a study of T cells after yellow fever vaccination (dated by TCRdb to between 2018 and 2021). About the full investigation: Libraries from fractions with low cell numbers were prepared with the SMART-Seq v4 Ultra Low Input RNA kit. Bulk TCR alpha and beta repertoires were sequenced longitudinally to track T-cell clones before and after primary and booster YFV17D yellow fever vaccination. Two healthy male donors, one aged 18 to 30 and one aged 30 to 40 years, made up the cohort. Blood was drawn at multiple timepoints before and after primary and secondary immunization, with bulk PBMC replicates and cell subsets isolated. General findings and caveats noted by the study authors: A small share of clonotypes was detected in both CD4 and CD8 compartments, with the overlap likely arising from convergent recombination. The secondary T-cell response was found to be weaker but faster than the primary response, with a peak reached on day 5 rather than on day 15. FACS-sorted repertoires could contain abundant contaminating clonotypes from the bulk population, so computational filtering was required. Most clones expanded after primary vaccination were re-detected after the booster (about 96% of CD4 and approximately 89% of CD8), suggesting broad memory maintenance. Only a couple of donors were included in the study, so the extent to which the findings can be generalized is limited.

The intended sense of this specimen's treatment or condition label: live attenuated yellow fever vaccine strain. PBMCs were isolated from peripheral blood using a standard Ficoll-Paque protocol. Dynabeads CD4 and CD8 positive selection kits were used to isolate the CD4 and CD8 T-cell fractions. TriZol was used to extract RNA from bulk PBMCs, from CD4 and CD8 fractions, and from dextramer-positive and dextramer-negative fractions. TCRdb names Illumina NovaSeq 6000 as the instrument used. TCR cDNA was synthesized by 5'RACE template switching, through which a universal primer site and unique molecular identifiers were introduced. Priming for cDNA synthesis came from both the TCR alpha and TCR beta constant segments. Library amplification involved two PCR steps, and the second step added sample barcodes and sequencing adapters. Sequencing of libraries was performed on Illumina HiSeq 2500 (2x100 bp) or NovaSeq (2x150 bp). As for the authors' bioinformatics: MIGEC was used to demultiplex reads and collapse the reads into UMI consensus sequences, and MiXCR was used for V(D)J alignment. Vaccine-responding clonotypes were identified with edgeR using replicate PBMC samples, with FDR below 0.01 and a log2 fold change above 5 up to day 15 being required. CD4 or CD8 identity was assigned to each bulk clonotype according to whether the clonotype was present at higher abundance in the sequenced CD4 repertoire or the sequenced CD8 repertoire. The raw public reads went through TCRdb reprocessing: fastp at Q25, MiXCR clone calling, in-frame beta chains kept. One record per CDR3 amino acid sequence lists the most common genes and DNA. The V and J calls come from TCRdb's annotation, not from the publication. The sample table records 300,000 to 400,000 distinct CDR3 sequences; about an eighth of these occur just once. The ten largest clones represent approximately 3.3% of the sample.

The CDR3 goes from the cysteine to the phenylalanine over 16 residues. The DNA shown is the 48-base CDR3, in frame from base 1. As encoded in the germline V gene, CDR1 is MGHRA while CDR2 is YSYEKL. Trimming costs V 3 bases and J 2 bases, and their ends lie 14 bases apart. Points on this clonotype: Its antigen remains unidentified. Base-call qualities are not available, and no considerably larger clone is one nucleotide away.

This sequence originates from a man between 18 and 29 years old who received the YFV17D yellow fever vaccine. The V gene is TRBV4-1 and the J gene is TRBJ1-3; TRBD1 is possibly the D segment (5 matching bases). The sequencing used CD4+ T cells sorted from PBMCs, collected 15 days after the yellow fever booster vaccination. The base sequence is TGCGCCAGCAGCCACCTCGTGCCGGGGGCTGGAAACACCATATATTTT. The translation is CASSHLVPGAGNTIYF.